This TCR beta chain stems from a study of shared clonotypes between healthy human individuals. The assay was immunoSEQ multiplex PCR, and TCRdb's table has in-frame clones only and misses some. The sample has about 1,500,000 clones, roughly 96% seen once. The CDR3 loop spans 14 amino acids. Germline V gene sequence: CDR1 SNHLY, CDR2 FYNNEI. Trimming cost V 2 bases and J 7 bases; bases outside gene matches: 5. This clone was seen a single time. The sequencing sample was made of naive CD4+ T cells sorted from blood. Indicated subset: CD45RA+ positively selected. The chain joins TRBV2 to TRBJ1-2; 9 bases map to TRBD1. The source is a man aged 25 to 40 in good health. CDR3 DNA sequence: TGTGCCAGCAGTGAAACGGGACAGGGCTTTGGCTACACCTTC. Protein sequence: CASSETGQGFGYTF.